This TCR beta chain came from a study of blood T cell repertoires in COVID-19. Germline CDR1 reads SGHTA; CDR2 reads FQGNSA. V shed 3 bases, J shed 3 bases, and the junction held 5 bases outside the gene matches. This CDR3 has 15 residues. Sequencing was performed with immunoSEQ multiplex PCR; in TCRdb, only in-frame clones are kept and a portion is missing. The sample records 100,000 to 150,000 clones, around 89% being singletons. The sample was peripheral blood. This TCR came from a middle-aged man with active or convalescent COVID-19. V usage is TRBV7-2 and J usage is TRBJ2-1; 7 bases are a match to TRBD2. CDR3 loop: CASSLAGDVYNEQFF. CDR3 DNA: TGTGCCAGCAGCTTGGCGGGAGATGTCTACAATGAGCAGTTCTTC.